What follows are 2 T cell receptor beta chains derived from one specimen sequenced in a study of tumor and adjacent non-tumor tissue in lung cancer. Three rounds of nested PCR, following a modified ARM-PCR protocol, produced the TCRbeta library. TCRdb ran MiXCR on the multiplex PCR reads and lists one entry per CDR3 protein. Found here are tens of thousands of distinct CDR3 sequences, about 56% of them singletons; the top ten hold about 32%. The template was RNA from unsorted bulk tissue. This non-tumor lung sample came from over 3 cm beyond the tumor edge. The specimen sequenced was distant non-tumor lung tissue. These receptors were obtained from a man between 65 and 85 years old with non-small cell lung cancer.

A remark on this clonotype: A clone one base away is much larger, so this may be a read error. The CDR3 protein is CASSISGGVEAFF. The CDR3 nucleotides read TGTGCCAGCAGCATCTCGGGCGGGGTTGAAGCTTTCTTT. V is TRBV7-3 and J is TRBJ1-1; D remains ambiguous. The germline V gene has CDR1 SGHTA and CDR2 FQGTGA. The V end was cut by 5 bases, the J end by 7 bases, with 14 bases between. This CDR3 has 13 residues.

This clonotype was counted many times. The chain joins TRBV6-5 to TRBJ1-1; D may be TRBD1 (5 bases). Trimming took off 2 bases at V and 7 bases at J, with 14 bases between the two ends. This CDR3 is 14 amino acids long. CDR1 and CDR2 (germline): MNHEY, SVGAGI. The CDR3 sequence is CASSYGDGRGEAFF. The CDR3 coding sequence is TGTGCCAGCAGTTACGGCGACGGGAGGGGTGAAGCTTTCTTT.